Listed here is a single T cell receptor (beta chain). What it binds is not known. The method was immunoSEQ multiplex PCR; TCRdb's version includes in-frame clones alone and lacks a portion of them. Found here are about 100,000 clones, 80% to 90% of them singletons; the top ten hold roughly 2.7%. The length of the CDR3 is 15 residues. The V and J ends lost 6 bases and 2 bases, in that order; junction bases with no gene match: 6. Looked up from germline, CDR1 is MNHEY and CDR2 is SMNVEV (reference sequence). These data belong to a study of T cell responses to AZD1222 COVID-19 vaccine. Broader study findings: The breadth and depth of Spike-specific TCRs increased once two AZD1222 doses had been given. A reported finding is that nearly half of spike-specific TCRs target unmutated variant regions.

The rearrangement links TRBV27 to TRBJ2-7, with 11 bases fitting TRBD2. This specimen consisted of peripheral blood, obtained 28 days after the second AZD1222 dose. The sequence derives from an adult who received the AZD1222 COVID-19 vaccine. Here the CDR3 reads CASSPGTSGTYEQYF. CDR3 bases: TGTGCCAGCAGCCCCGGGACTAGCGGAACCTACGAGCAGTACTTC.